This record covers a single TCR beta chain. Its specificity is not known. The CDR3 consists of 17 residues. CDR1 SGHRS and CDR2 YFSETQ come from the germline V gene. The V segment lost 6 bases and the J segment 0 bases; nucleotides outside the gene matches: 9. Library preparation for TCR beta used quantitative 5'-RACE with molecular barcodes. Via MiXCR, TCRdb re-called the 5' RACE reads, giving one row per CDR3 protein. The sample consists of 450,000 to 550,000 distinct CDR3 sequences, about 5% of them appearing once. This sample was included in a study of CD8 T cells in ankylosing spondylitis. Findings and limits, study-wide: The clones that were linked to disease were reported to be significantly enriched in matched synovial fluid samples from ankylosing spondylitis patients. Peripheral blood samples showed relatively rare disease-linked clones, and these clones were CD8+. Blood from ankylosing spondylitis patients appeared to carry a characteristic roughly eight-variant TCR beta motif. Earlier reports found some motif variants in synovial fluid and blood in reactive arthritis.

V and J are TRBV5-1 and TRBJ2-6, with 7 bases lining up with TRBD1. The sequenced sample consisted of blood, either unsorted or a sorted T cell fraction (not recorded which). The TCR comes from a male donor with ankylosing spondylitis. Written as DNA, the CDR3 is TGCGCCAGCAATCTGGACAGGCCAAGCTCTGGGGCCAACGTCCTGACTTTC. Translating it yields CASNLDRPSSGANVLTF.